What follows describes a single T cell receptor (beta chain). Assay used: immunoSEQ multiplex PCR; TCRdb lists only in-frame clones, some missing. The data contain approximately 170,000 clones, around four fifths of them singletons. Patients in Seattle were enrolled during active infection, then followed longitudinally. The sample belongs to a study of blood T cell repertoires in COVID-19. The wider study: Specimens from acute and convalescent COVID-19 originated in the United States, Italy and Spain. T cells, B-cell-depleted T cells, or PBMCs supplied cDNA or gDNA.

Input material: peripheral blood. The TCR originated in a woman older than 75 with COVID-19, enrolled during active disease.

CDR3 loop: CASSTGQQYEQYF. In DNA, the CDR3 is TGCGCCAGCAGTACGGGACAGCAGTACGAGCAGTACTTC. The J gene is TRBJ2-7, the V gene TRBV5-1; 7 bases fit TRBD1. The germline V gene has CDR1 SGHRS and CDR2 YFSETQ. V trimming: 5 bases; J trimming: 4 bases; junction bases outside the gene matches: 6. The CDR3 has 13 amino acids.